The 17 T cell receptor beta chains below all came from one sample that was sequenced in a study of cytomegalovirus exposure and HLA in healthy donors. Primers: 60 Vbeta forward and 13 Jbeta reverse. Assay used: immunoSEQ multiplex PCR; TCRdb lists only in-frame clones, some missing. This sample has a few hundred thousand clones; 70% to 90% occur once, and the top ten carry 2.5% to 3.5%. The specimen sequenced was PBMCs. All receptors derive from a man in his thirties or forties in good health and CMV-seronegative.

The rearrangement links TRBV7-3 to TRBJ1-6; 7 bases fit TRBD1. CDR1 SGHTA and CDR2 FQGTGA come from the germline V gene. CDR3 length: 15 amino acids. Trimming at V came to 3 bases and at J to 10 bases, leaving 9 bases not matched to a gene. Here the CDR3 DNA reads TGTGCCAGCAGCTTTAACGGACAGGCGTACTCACCCCTCCACTTT. This translates into CASSFNGQAYSPLHF.

The V gene is TRBV6-6, the J gene TRBJ2-1; 11 bases fit TRBD2. J lost 9 bases, V lost 8 bases, and 6 bases had no gene match. Germline V gene data show CDR1 as MNHNY and CDR2 as SVGAGI (reference sequence). The CDR3 is made up of 13 amino acids. The CDR3 is CASAYSGGAEQFF. CDR3 in DNA: TGTGCCAGCGCTTATAGCGGGGGGGCTGAGCAGTTCTTC.

The chain has TRBV27 and TRBJ2-1, with 10 bases aligning to TRBD2. Germline lookup yields CDR1 MNHEY and CDR2 SMNVEV (reference sequence). The CDR3 runs to 18 residues. The ends lost 1 base at V and 7 bases at J; junction bases unmatched: 13. The CDR3 region has the DNA TGTGCCAGCAGTTTATGGGTTAGCGGGGGGCCCTTAGGGAATGAGCAGTTCTTC. This codes for CASSLWVSGGPLGNEQFF.

The rearrangement links TRBV7-8 to TRBJ2-5, with 10 bases fitting TRBD1. CDR1 is SGHVS and CDR2 is FQNEAQ in the germline V gene. The CDR3 covers 14 residues. J was trimmed by 4 bases and V by 2 bases; bases with no gene match: 1. The CDR3 region is CASSLWTGGETQYF. CDR3 nucleotide sequence: TGTGCCAGCAGCTTATGGACAGGGGGAGAGACCCAGTACTTC.

This sequence joins TRBV10-3 and TRBJ2-1, with 7 nucleotides matching TRBD1. CDR3 length equals 16 residues. V trimming: 7 bases; J trimming: 7 bases; junction bases outside the gene matches: 16. Germline V gene data show CDR1 as ENHRY and CDR2 as SYGVKD. In nucleotides, the CDR3 is TGTGCCATCACCGACGCCGACAGGGTTGAATGGAATGAGCAGTTCTTC. This gives the protein CAITDADRVEWNEQFF.

This clone was observed a single time. The J gene is TRBJ1-1, the V gene TRBV19; no clear D gene. Trimming removed 5 bases at V and 11 bases at J, with 15 bases between. The length of the CDR3 is 12 residues. Germline V gene lookup returns CDR1 LNHDA and CDR2 SQIVND (reference sequence). The CDR3 DNA sequence: TGTGCCAGTAGTTTGGCCAGAAGATCGGCTTTCTTT. Amino acids: CASSLARRSAFF.

This clone has just one count. This chain uses TRBV28 with TRBJ1-2; no clear D gene. This CDR3 comprises 15 residues. CDR1 is MDHEN and CDR2 is SYDVKM in the germline V gene. V shed 3 bases and J shed 3 bases, with 14 bases lying between them. The DNA for the CDR3 is TGTGCCAGCAGTTTTTGGGCCTCGACGGACTATGGCTACACCTTC. Translated: CASSFWASTDYGYTF.

The V gene is TRBV5-1, the J gene TRBJ1-1, with 7 nucleotides matching TRBD1. V shed 2 bases, J shed 5 bases, and the junction held 9 bases outside the gene matches. Germline values: CDR1 SGHRS, CDR2 YFSETQ. This CDR3 spans 15 amino acids. CDR3 loop: CASSFVSGGKTEAFF. In DNA, the CDR3 is TGCGCCAGCAGCTTCGTTTCAGGGGGGAAGACTGAAGCTTTCTTT.

V gene TRBV29-1 combines with J gene TRBJ1-1; D remains ambiguous. V lost 6 bases, J lost 2 bases, and 10 bases lay in between. CDR1 and CDR2 (germline): SQVTM, ANQGSEA. CDR3 length: 12 residues. CDR3 in amino acids: CSVRRLNTEAFF. DNA for the CDR3: TGCAGCGTCAGGCGCCTTAACACTGAAGCTTTCTTT.

This clone occurred once. The chain carries TRBV6-1 and TRBJ2-1; tentatively, D is TRBD1 (6 bases). The CDR3 runs 14 residues. With 7 bases removed from V and 0 bases from J, the gap between germline ends came to 10 bases. Germline CDR1 is MNHNS and CDR2 is SASEGT. CDR3 DNA sequence: TGTGCCAGCAAGACAGGCAGCTCCTACAATGAGCAGTTCTTC. Protein sequence: CASKTGSSYNEQFF.

The chain recombines TRBV5-6 with TRBJ2-7; tentatively, D is TRBD1 (5 bases). CDR1 and CDR2 from the germline V gene are SGHDT and YYEEEE. This CDR3 contains 14 residues. V lost 0 bases, J lost 7 bases, and 14 bases lay in between. The CDR3 here is CASSLGYRLVEQYF. CDR3 nucleotide sequence: TGTGCCAGCAGCTTGGGGTACAGGCTTGTGGAGCAGTACTTC.

This rearrangement joins TRBV7-9 to TRBJ1-5; 7 bases are a match to TRBD1. Germline CDR1 SEHNR, CDR2 FQNEAQ (reference sequence). Losses at the gene ends were 5 bases for V and 0 bases for J; bases not matched to a gene: 1. The CDR3 is made up of 14 amino acids. The CDR3 region has the DNA TGTGCCAGCAGCCACAGGGGTAGCAATCAGCCCCAGCATTTT. Its protein is CASSHRGSNQPQHF. The whole variable domain, remainder taken from reference TRBV7-9 and TRBJ1-5, is DTGVSQNPRHKITKRGQNVTFRCDPISEHNRLYWYRQTLGQGPEFLTYFQNEAQLEKSRLLSDRFSAERPKGSFSTLEIQRTEQGDSAMYLCASSHRGSNQPQHFGDGTRLSIL.

This clone was observed a handful of times. The chain links TRBV5-1 to TRBJ2-1, with no clear D. The length of the CDR3 is 17 residues. Trimming cost V 3 bases and J 0 bases, with 16 bases left between them. Germline CDR1 reads SGHRS; CDR2 reads YFSETQ. The CDR3 region is CASSSRPGTSSYNEQFF. CDR3 nucleotide sequence: TGCGCCAGCAGCTCACGTCCAGGAACAAGCTCCTACAATGAGCAGTTCTTC.

The chain links TRBV5-6 to TRBJ2-7; D remains ambiguous. The CDR3 loop spans 14 amino acids. The germline V gene has CDR1 SGHDT and CDR2 YYEEEE. V dropped 2 bases and J dropped 1 base, with 10 bases sitting between them. CDR3 protein: CASSFPGGSYEQYF. CDR3 sequence (DNA): TGTGCCAGCAGCTTCCCTGGCGGATCCTACGAGCAGTACTTC.

V gene TRBV6-5 combines with J gene TRBJ1-1, with D unclear. CDR3 length: 12 amino acids. Germline assignment: CDR1 MNHEY and CDR2 SVGAGI. V lost 6 bases to trimming and J lost 0 bases, with 5 bases between them. Written as DNA, the CDR3 is TGTGCCAGCAGGCGAATGAACACTGAAGCTTTCTTT. Translating it yields CASRRMNTEAFF.

The V and J genes are TRBV7-9 and TRBJ1-4; 11 bases align to TRBD1. The trim removed 1 base at V and 10 bases at J, leaving 5 bases unmatched. The CDR3 consists of 15 residues. Per germline, CDR1 SEHNR and CDR2 FQNEAQ (reference sequence). The CDR3 DNA is TGTGCCAGCAGCTTAGGGTCGGGACAGGGGGGAAAACTGTTTTTT. Translation: CASSLGSGQGGKLFF.

This clone was seen more than once but under ten times. This chain joins TRBV2 and TRBJ1-2; 7 bases fit TRBD1. This CDR3 region has 14 residues. Trimming at V came to 0 bases and at J to 3 bases, leaving 1 base not matched to a gene. The germline V gene encodes CDR1 SNHLY and CDR2 FYNNEI. The CDR3 DNA reads TGTGCCAGCAGTGAAGCGACAGGGCACTATGGCTACACCTTC. Protein product: CASSEATGHYGYTF. The full variable domain, with the rest looked up from reference TRBV2 and TRBJ1-2, is EPEVTQTPSHQVTQMGQEVILRCVPISNHLYFYWYRQILGQKVEFLVSFYNNEISEKSEIFDDQFSVERPDGSNFTLKIRSTKLEDSAMYFCASSEATGHYGYTFGSGTRLTVV.